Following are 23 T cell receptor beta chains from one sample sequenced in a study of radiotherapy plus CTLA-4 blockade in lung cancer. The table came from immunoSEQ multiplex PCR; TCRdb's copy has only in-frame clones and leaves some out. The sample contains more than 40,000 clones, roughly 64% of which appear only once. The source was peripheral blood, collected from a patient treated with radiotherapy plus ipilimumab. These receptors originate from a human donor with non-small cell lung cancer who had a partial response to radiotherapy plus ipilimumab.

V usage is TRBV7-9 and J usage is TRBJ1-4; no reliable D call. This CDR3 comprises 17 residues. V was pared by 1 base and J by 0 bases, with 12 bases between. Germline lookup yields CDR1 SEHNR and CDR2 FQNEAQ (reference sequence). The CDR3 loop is CASSLEFGRSTNEKLFF. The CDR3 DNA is TGTGCCAGCAGCTTAGAGTTTGGGAGATCAACTAATGAAAAACTGTTTTTT.

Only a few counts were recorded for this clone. CDR3 amino acids: CATVGQVNTGELFF. The CDR3 DNA reads TGTGCCACTGTCGGACAGGTGAACACCGGGGAGCTGTTTTTT. The V gene is TRBV7-9, the J gene TRBJ2-2, with 7 positions matching TRBD1. Germline V gene sequence: CDR1 SEHNR, CDR2 FQNEAQ (reference sequence). The junction had 6 bases not matched to a gene; V was cut back by 10 bases and J by 1 base. The CDR3 consists of 14 residues. Full variable domain (rest looked up from reference TRBV7-9 and TRBJ2-2): DTGVSQNPRHKITKRGQNVTFRCDPISEHNRLYWYRQTLGQGPEFLTYFQNEAQLEKSRLLSDRFSAERPKGSFSTLEIQRTEQGDSAMYLCATVGQVNTGELFFGEGSRLTVL.

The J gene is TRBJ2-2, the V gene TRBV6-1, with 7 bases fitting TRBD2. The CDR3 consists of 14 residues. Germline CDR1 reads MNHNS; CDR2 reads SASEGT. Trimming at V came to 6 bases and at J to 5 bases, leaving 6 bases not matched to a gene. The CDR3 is CASSQGLGTGELFF. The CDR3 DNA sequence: TGTGCCAGCAGCCAAGGACTAGGGACCGGGGAGCTGTTTTTT.

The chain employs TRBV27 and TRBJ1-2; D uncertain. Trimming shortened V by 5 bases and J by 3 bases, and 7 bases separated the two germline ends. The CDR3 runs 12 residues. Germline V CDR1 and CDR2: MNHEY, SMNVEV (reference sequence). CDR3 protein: CASSGPHYGYTF. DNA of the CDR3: TGTGCCAGCAGTGGGCCCCACTATGGCTACACCTTC.

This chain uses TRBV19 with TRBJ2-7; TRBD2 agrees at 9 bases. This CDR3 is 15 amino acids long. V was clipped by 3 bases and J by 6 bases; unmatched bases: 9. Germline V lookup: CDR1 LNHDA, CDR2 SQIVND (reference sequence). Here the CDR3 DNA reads TGTGCCAGTAGTATTCGGGCGGGAGGGCTCGGCGAGCAGTACTTC. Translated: CASSIRAGGLGEQYF.

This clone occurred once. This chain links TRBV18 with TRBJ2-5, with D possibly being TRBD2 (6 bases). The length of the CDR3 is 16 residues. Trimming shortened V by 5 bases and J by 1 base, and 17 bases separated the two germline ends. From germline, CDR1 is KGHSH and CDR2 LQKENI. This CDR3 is CASSSFIAGFQETQYF. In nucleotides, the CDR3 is TGTGCCAGCTCATCCTTTATCGCGGGATTCCAAGAGACCCAGTACTTC.

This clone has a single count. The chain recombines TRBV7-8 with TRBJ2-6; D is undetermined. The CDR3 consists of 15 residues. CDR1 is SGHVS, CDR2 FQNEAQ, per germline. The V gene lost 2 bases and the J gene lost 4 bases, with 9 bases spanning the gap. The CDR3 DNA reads TGTGCCAGCAGCTTAACGGTTTCCGGGGCCAACGTCCTGACTTTC. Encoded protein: CASSLTVSGANVLTF.

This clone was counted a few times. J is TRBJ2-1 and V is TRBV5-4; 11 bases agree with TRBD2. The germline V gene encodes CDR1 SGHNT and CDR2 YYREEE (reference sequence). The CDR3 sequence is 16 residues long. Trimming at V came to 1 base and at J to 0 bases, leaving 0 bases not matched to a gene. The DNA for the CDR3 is TGTGCCAGCAGCTTGACTAGCGGGAGCTCCTACAATGAGCAGTTCTTC. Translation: CASSLTSGSSYNEQFF.

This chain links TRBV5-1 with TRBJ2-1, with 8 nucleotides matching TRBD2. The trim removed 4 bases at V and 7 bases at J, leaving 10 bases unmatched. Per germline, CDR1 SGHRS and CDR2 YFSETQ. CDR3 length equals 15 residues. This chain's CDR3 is CASSDGTSGPNEQFF. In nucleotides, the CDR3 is TGCGCCAGCAGCGACGGGACTAGTGGCCCGAATGAGCAGTTCTTC.

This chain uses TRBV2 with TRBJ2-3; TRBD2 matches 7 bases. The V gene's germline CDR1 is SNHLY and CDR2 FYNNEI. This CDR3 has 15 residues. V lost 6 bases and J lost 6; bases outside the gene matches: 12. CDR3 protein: CASSPGVAGSDTQYF. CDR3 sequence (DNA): TGTGCCAGCAGCCCCGGGGTAGCGGGTTCGGATACGCAGTATTTT. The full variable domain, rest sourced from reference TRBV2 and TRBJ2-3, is EPEVTQTPSHQVTQMGQEVILRCVPISNHLYFYWYRQILGQKVEFLVSFYNNEISEKSEIFDDQFSVERPDGSNFTLKIRSTKLEDSAMYFCASSPGVAGSDTQYFGPGTRLTVL.

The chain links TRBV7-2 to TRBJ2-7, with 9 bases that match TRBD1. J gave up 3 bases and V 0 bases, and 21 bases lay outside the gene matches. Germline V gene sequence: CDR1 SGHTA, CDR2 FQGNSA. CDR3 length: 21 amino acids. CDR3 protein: CASSLAHPGQGRTHDLYEQYF. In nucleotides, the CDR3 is TGTGCCAGCAGCTTAGCGCATCCGGGACAGGGCAGGACCCATGACCTCTACGAGCAGTACTTC.

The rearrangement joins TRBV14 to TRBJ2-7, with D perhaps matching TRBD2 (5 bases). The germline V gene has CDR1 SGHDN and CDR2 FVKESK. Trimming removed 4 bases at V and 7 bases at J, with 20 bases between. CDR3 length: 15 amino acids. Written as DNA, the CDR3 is TGTGCCAGCAGCCCTATATCACTAGGACGCTCGGAGCAGTACTTC. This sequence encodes CASSPISLGRSEQYF.

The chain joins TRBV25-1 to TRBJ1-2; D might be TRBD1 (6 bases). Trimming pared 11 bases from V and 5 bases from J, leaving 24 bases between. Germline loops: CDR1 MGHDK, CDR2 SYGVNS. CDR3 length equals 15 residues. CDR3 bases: TGTGCCGCGCAAGGCCCGGGGGCGGGAGGGTATGGCTACACCTTC. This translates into CAAQGPGAGGYGYTF.

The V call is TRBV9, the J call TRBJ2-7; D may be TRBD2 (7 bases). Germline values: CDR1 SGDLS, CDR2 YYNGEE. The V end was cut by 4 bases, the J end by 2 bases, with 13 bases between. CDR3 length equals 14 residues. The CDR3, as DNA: TGTGCCAGCAGCCAGGCGGGGGCCGCCTACGAGCAGTACTTC. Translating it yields CASSQAGAAYEQYF. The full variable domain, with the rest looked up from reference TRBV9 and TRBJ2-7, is DSGVTQTPKHLITATGQRVTLRCSPRSGDLSVYWYQQSLDQGLQFLIQYYNGEERAKGNILERFSAQQFPDLHSELNLSSLELGDSALYFCASSQAGAAYEQYFGPGTRLTVT.

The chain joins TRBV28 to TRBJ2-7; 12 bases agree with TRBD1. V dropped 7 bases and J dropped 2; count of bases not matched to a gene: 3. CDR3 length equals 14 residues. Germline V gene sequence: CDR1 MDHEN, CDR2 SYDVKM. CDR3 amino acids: CASNWDRGPYEQYF. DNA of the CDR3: TGTGCCAGCAATTGGGACAGGGGGCCCTACGAGCAGTACTTC.

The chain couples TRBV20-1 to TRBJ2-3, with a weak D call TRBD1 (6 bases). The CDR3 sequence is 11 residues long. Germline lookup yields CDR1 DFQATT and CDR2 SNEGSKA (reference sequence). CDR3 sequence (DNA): TGCAACCCGACCCAGGGGGATACGCAGTATTTT. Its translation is CNPTQGDTQYF.

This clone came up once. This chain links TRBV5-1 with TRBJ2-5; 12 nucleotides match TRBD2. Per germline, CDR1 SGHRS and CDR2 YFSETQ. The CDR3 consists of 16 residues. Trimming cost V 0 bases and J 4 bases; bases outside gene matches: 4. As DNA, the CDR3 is TGCGCCAGCAGCTTGGTCGGGACTAGCGGGTTAGAGACCCAGTACTTC. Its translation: CASSLVGTSGLETQYF.

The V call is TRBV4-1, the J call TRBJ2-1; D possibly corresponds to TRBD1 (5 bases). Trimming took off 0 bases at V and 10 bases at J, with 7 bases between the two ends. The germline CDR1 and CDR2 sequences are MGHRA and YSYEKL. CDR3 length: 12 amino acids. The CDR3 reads CASSQEGVEQFF. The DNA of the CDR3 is TGCGCCAGCAGCCAAGAAGGGGTAGAGCAGTTCTTC.

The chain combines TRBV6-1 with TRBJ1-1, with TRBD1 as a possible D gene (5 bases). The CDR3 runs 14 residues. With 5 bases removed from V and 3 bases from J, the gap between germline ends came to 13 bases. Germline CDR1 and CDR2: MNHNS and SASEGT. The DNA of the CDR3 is TGTGCCAGCAGTACGGGGGGAGGGGACACTGAAGCTTTCTTT. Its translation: CASSTGGGDTEAFF.

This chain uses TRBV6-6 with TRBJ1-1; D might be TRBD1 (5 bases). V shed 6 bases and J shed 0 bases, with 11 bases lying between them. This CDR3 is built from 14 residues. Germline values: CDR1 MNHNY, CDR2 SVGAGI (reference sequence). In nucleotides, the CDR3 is TGTGCCAGCAGAGCAGGGTCGATGAACACTGAAGCTTTCTTT. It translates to CASRAGSMNTEAFF.

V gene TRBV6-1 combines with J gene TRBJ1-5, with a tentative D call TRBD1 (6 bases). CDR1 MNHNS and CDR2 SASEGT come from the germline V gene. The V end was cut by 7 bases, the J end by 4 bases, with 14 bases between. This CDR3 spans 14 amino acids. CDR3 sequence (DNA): TGTGCCAGCATTAGGGACAATAAGAATCAGCCCCAGCATTTT. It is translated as CASIRDNKNQPQHF.

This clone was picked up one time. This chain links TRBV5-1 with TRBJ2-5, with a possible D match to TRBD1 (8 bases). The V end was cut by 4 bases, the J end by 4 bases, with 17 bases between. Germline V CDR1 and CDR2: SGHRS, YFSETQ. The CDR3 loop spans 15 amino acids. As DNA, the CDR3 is TGCGCCAGCAGCATCGGACAGGGCGGGGGAGAGACCCAGTACTTC. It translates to CASSIGQGGGETQYF.

The chain's CDR3 is CASSSRPGQGITGELFF. The CDR3 DNA follows: TGTGCCAGCAGCTCCCGACCGGGACAGGGTATCACCGGGGAGCTGTTTTTT. This sequence joins TRBV7-3 and TRBJ2-2, with 9 bases fitting TRBD1. Germline V gives CDR1 SGHTA, CDR2 FQGTGA. J lost 4 bases, V lost 4 bases, and 10 bases had no gene match. The CDR3 runs 17 residues.